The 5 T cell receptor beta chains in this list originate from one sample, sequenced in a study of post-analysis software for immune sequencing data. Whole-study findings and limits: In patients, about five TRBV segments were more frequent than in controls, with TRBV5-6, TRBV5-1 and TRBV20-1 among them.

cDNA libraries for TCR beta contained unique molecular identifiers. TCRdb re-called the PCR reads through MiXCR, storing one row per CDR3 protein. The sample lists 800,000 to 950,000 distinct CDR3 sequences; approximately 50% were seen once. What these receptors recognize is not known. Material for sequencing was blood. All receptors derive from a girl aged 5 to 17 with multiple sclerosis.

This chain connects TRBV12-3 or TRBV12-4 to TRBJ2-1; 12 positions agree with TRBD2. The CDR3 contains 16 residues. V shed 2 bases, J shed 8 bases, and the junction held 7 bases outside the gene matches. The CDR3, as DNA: TGTGCCAGCAGTTTATTGGCTAGCGGGGGGGCATATGAGCAGTTCTTC. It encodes CASSLLASGGAYEQFF.

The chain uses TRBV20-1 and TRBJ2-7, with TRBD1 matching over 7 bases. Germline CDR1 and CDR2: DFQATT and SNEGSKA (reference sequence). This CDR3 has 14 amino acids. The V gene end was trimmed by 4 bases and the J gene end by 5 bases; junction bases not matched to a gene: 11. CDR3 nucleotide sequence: TGCAGTGCTACCAGGGGGATCCCCCTGAACGAGCAGTACTTC. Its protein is CSATRGIPLNEQYF.

The CDR3 is CSASAPGLASDTQYF. DNA of the CDR3: TGCAGTGCTAGTGCACCGGGACTCGCCTCAGATACGCAGTATTTT. This chain links TRBV20-1 with TRBJ2-3, with D tentatively TRBD2 (6 bases). The V end was cut by 3 bases, the J end by 4 bases, with 17 bases between. This CDR3 is built from 15 residues. The germline V gene has CDR1 DFQATT and CDR2 SNEGSKA (reference sequence).

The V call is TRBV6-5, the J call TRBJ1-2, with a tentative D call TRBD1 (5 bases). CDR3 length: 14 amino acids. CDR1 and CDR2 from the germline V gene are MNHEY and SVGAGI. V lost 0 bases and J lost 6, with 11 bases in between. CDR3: CASSYSDGADGYTF. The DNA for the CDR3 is TGTGCCAGCAGTTACTCGGATGGGGCGGATGGCTACACCTTC.

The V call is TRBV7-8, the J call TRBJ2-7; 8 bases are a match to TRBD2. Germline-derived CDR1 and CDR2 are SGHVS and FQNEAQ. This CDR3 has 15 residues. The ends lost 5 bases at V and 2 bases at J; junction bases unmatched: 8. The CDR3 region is CASSPRGGGPYEQYF. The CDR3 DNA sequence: TGTGCCAGCAGCCCTCGGGGGGGAGGGCCCTACGAGCAGTACTTC.